The T cell receptor beta chain under discussion was sequenced for a study of blood T cell repertoires in COVID-19. Study background: Specimens from acute and convalescent COVID-19 originated in the United States, Italy and Spain.

Germline loops: CDR1 MNHEY, CDR2 SVGAGI. V was clipped by 0 bases and J by 8 bases; unmatched bases: 9. This CDR3 spans 15 amino acids. Original methodology: Reference gene primer amplification gave estimated nucleated cell counts. Profiled with immunoSEQ multiplex PCR; TCRdb holds only in-frame clones, not every one. Clonal size and the V and J genes are those of that table, whereas D and trimming came from the DNA. This repertoire shows about 150,000 clones, about four fifths found once; its top ten account for around 15%. Source material: peripheral blood. This sequence originates from a human donor with acute or convalescent COVID-19. The donor label of this sample is uncertain. The chain has TRBV6-5 and TRBJ1-2, with TRBD1 matching 7 bases. The CDR3 DNA reads TGTGCCAGCAGTTACTCCGACAGGGTATCGGGGGGCTACACCTTC. Translated, it gives CASSYSDRVSGGYTF.